The following is a TCR beta chain sequence with its context. Its antigen is as yet unknown. These data belong to a study of T cell responses to AZD1222 COVID-19 vaccine. Profiling relied on immunoSEQ multiplex PCR, and the TCRdb table lists in-frame clones only, not all of them. The table has approximately 180,000 clones, 80% to 95% seen once; the top ten hold about 1%. Regarding the study as a whole: Unmutated regions of variants are reportedly targeted by nearly half of spike-specific TCRs.

This clonotype originated in an adult who received the MenACWY meningococcal vaccine as a control. The sample was peripheral blood, taken 28 days after the second dose of the MenACWY control vaccine.

The CDR3 DNA sequence: TGTGCCAGCAGCAACCCCCGCGGGGGGTCTGGAAACACCATATATTTT. Translating it yields CASSNPRGGSGNTIYF. The J gene is TRBJ1-3, the V gene TRBV5-5; possible D gene TRBD1, 5 bases. Germline assignment: CDR1 SGHKS and CDR2 YYEKEE (reference sequence). With 4 bases removed from V and 1 base from J, the gap between germline ends came to 15 bases. This CDR3 has 16 amino acids.